This TCR beta chain is from a study of lymphopenia after photon versus proton radiotherapy. Sequencing was performed with immunoSEQ multiplex PCR; in TCRdb, only in-frame clones are kept and a portion is missing. The table shows over 35,000 clones, with about 83% occurring only once. The CDR3 extends over 16 amino acids. The trim removed 4 bases at V and 1 base at J, leaving 8 bases unmatched. Looked up from germline, CDR1 is SQVTM and CDR2 is ANQGSEA. The material was peripheral blood, obtained from a patient treated with proton-based radiotherapy. V is TRBV29-1 and J is TRBJ2-5, with 11 bases lining up with TRBD2. The sequence was obtained from a woman aged 70-85 years with pancreatic cancer. The CDR3 spells CSVVLAGESVQETQYF. The DNA of the CDR3 is TGCAGCGTTGTACTAGCGGGAGAAAGCGTCCAAGAGACCCAGTACTTC. The full variable domain, in which reference TRBV29-1 and TRBJ2-5 provide the parts outside the CDR3, is SAVISQKPSRDICQRGTSLTIQCQVDSQVTMMFWYRQQPGQSLTLIATANQGSEATYESGFVIDKFPISRPNLTFSTLTVSNMSPEDSSIYLCSVVLAGESVQETQYFGPGTRLLVL.